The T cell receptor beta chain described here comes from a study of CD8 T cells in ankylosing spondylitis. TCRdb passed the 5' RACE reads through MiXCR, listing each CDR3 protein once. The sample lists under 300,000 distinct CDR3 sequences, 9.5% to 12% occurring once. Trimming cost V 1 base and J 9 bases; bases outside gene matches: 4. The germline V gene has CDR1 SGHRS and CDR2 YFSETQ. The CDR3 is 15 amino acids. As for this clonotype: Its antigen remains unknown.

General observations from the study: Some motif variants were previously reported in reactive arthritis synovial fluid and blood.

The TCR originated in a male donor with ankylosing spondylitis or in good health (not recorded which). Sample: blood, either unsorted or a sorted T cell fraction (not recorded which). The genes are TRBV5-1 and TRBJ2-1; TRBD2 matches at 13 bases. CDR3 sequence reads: CASSLTSGRAGEQFF. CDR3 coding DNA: TGCGCCAGCAGCTTGACTAGCGGGAGGGCCGGTGAGCAGTTCTTC.